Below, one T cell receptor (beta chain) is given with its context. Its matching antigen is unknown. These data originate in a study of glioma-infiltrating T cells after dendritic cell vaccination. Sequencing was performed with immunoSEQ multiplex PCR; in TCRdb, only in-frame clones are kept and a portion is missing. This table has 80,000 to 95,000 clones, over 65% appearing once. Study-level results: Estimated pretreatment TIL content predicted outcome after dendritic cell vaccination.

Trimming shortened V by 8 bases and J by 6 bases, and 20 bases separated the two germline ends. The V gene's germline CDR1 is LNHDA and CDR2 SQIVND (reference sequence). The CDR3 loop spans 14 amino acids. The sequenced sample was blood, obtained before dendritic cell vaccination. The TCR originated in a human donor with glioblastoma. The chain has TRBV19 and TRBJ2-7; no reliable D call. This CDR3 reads CASSSTTGPSEQYF. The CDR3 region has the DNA TGTGCCAGTTCATCTACGACGGGTCCGAGCGAGCAGTACTTC.